The clone carrying this TCR beta chain has a handful of counts. The antigen is not known. The data belong to a study of identical twins. Study-wide findings and caveats: Out-of-frame alpha sequences shared between twins exhibited an excess of low generation probability.

A universal primer site arose from template switching, and cDNA bore unique molecular identifiers. TCRdb itself ran the 5' RACE reads through MiXCR, one entry per CDR3 protein. The table shows 650,000 to 800,000 distinct CDR3 sequences, with about 9.4% occurring only once. Germline V gene sequence: CDR1 LGHDT, CDR2 YNNKEL (reference sequence). The V end was cut by 2 bases, the J end by 3 bases, with 14 bases between. This CDR3 contains 15 residues. The same data also contributed to another study, on yellow fever vaccine responses in identical twins.

The chain carries TRBV3-1 and TRBJ2-7, with a weak D call TRBD1 (6 bases). The specimen sequenced was PBMCs. The sequence was collected from a woman between 18 and 29 years old in good health. The CDR3 region has the DNA TGTGCCAGCAGCCAATATGGTCGGACAGACTACGAGCAGTACTTC. As protein: CASSQYGRTDYEQYF.